This T cell receptor beta chain appears in the sequencing data of a study of cytomegalovirus exposure and HLA in healthy donors. In the study overall: In terms of ancestry, the Caucasian-associated cluster contained 80% to 90% of the approximately 380 genotyped donors.

Both 60 Vbeta primers and 13 Jbeta primers went into the PCR. The data were produced by immunoSEQ multiplex PCR, yet TCRdb's version contains in-frame clones alone and is incomplete. The sample contains more than 110,000 clones, 8.5% to 10% of which appear only once. The study, taken as a whole, reports: Some highly shared sequence variants likely arose as a pipeline artifact. In a later analysis, specific HLA alleles were associated with around 17,000 TCR beta sequences at a 0.05 false discovery rate.

As to this clone: Antigen: not known.

The sample comprised PBMCs. This TCR derives from a middle-aged man in good health and CMV-seronegative.

The CDR3 bases are TGCGCCAGCAGAGGTTTCACAGCCCAAGAGACCCAGTACTTC. Protein product: CASRGFTAQETQYF. The chain carries TRBV5-1 and TRBJ2-5; D is unclear. The CDR3 contains 14 residues. The V gene lost 5 bases and the J gene lost 1 base, with 12 bases spanning the gap. Germline lookup yields CDR1 SGHRS and CDR2 YFSETQ. The full variable domain, rest sourced from reference TRBV5-1 and TRBJ2-5, is KAGVTQTPRYLIKTRGQQVTLSCSPISGHRSVSWYQQTPGQGLQFLFEYFSETQRNKGNFPGRFSGRQFSNSRSEMNVSTLELGDSALYLCASRGFTAQETQYFGPGTRLLVL.